The 7 T cell receptor beta chains below all came from one sample that was sequenced in a study of tumor and adjacent non-tumor tissue in lung cancer. A modified ARM-PCR protocol with three rounds of nested PCR amplified TCRbeta. TCRdb re-derived calls from the multiplex PCR reads in MiXCR, one entry per CDR3 protein. This repertoire shows 85,000 or so distinct CDR3 sequences, around 76% found once; its top ten account for 20% to 25%. No cell sorting was done before RNA was extracted from the tissue. More than 3 cm separated this lung sample from the edge of the tumor. Sequences were obtained from distant non-tumor lung tissue. Receptors were obtained from a woman aged 50 to 60 with non-small cell lung cancer.

A remark on this clonotype: It is likely a read error, because the conserved phenylalanine at the end of the CDR3 is missing. The chain couples TRBV4-2 to TRBJ2-6; D is undetermined. The CDR3 covers 15 residues. Per the germline V gene, CDR1 is LGHNA and CDR2 is YNFKEQ. The CDR3 reads CASSLSRSEANILTV. In DNA form, the CDR3 reads TGTGCCAGCAGCCTCAGTCGCTCTGAGGCCAACATCCTGACTGTC.

Concerning this clonotype: The junction does not match germline at one end; this may be a read error. This chain connects TRBV6-5 to TRBJ1-5; D is unresolved. Per germline, CDR1 MNHEY and CDR2 SVGAGI. The CDR3 extends over 16 amino acids. The CDR3 protein is CVSSVRGQDSKQPQHF. For the CDR3, the DNA is TGTGTCAGCAGTGTGCGAGGCCAAGATAGCAAACAGCCCCAGCATTTT.

To note about this clonotype: A read error may explain this, as a much larger clone is one base away. The chain joins TRBV5-6 to TRBJ1-5, with D possibly TRBD1 on 6 matching bases. The germline V gene has CDR1 SGHDT and CDR2 YYEEEE. This CDR3 comprises 15 residues. V lost 7 bases, J lost 3 bases, and 17 bases lay in between. CDR3 sequence (DNA): TGTGCCAGCGGCGGAGCGGGGGCCTTCAATCAGCCCCAGCATTTT. It translates to CASGGAGAFNQPQHF. Filled out from reference TRBV5-6 and TRBJ1-5, the complete variable domain reads DAGVTQSPTHLIKTRGQQVTLRCSPKSGHDTVSWYQQALGQGPQFIFQYYEEEERQRGNFPDRFSGHQFPNYSSELNVNALLLGDSALYLCASGGAGAFNQPQHFGDGTRLSIL.

Comment on this clonotype: Likely a read error: the CDR3 ends without its conserved phenylalanine or tryptophan. The DNA of the CDR3 is TGTGCCAACAGGCGGCAGGGCGAGCAGTACCTC. It specifies CANRRQGEQYL. This chain joins TRBV6-5 and TRBJ2-7; D might be TRBD1 (5 bases). CDR3 length: 11 residues. V was pared by 10 bases and J by 6 bases, with 13 bases between. CDR1 MNHEY and CDR2 SVGAGI come from the germline V gene.

This clonotype has just a few counts. Sequence at one end of the junction differs from germline and may be a read error. The chain couples TRBV12-3 or TRBV12-4 to TRBJ2-1; tentatively, D is TRBD2 (5 bases). This CDR3 contains 12 residues. Here the CDR3 reads CASSFDGWEQSF. In DNA form, the CDR3 reads TGTGCCAGTAGTTTCGATGGGTGGGAGCAGTCCTTC.

This clonotype was counted a single time. The gene calls are TRBV11-2 and TRBJ2-7; tentatively, D is TRBD1 (5 bases). The germline V gene has CDR1 SGHAT and CDR2 FQNNGV. The CDR3 spans 13 residues. V was cut by 0 bases and J by 9 bases, with 12 bases left in between. CDR3 protein: CASSLDQGVWQYF. DNA for the CDR3: TGTGCCAGCAGCTTAGATCAGGGCGTGTGGCAGTACTTC.

In regard to this clonotype: The conserved phenylalanine or tryptophan is not found at the CDR3 terminus, so this likely reflects a read error. The DNA is left out, because the CDR3 cannot be placed on it with certainty; the CDR3 is given as TCRdb lists it. The chain joins TRBV4-2 to TRBJ2-7; no check of the table's D call, TRBD1, against the DNA was made. Germline loops: CDR1 LGHNA, CDR2 YNFKEQ. The CDR3 extends over 15 residues, inclusive of both ends. The chain's CDR3 is CASSQYWTGINEQYS.